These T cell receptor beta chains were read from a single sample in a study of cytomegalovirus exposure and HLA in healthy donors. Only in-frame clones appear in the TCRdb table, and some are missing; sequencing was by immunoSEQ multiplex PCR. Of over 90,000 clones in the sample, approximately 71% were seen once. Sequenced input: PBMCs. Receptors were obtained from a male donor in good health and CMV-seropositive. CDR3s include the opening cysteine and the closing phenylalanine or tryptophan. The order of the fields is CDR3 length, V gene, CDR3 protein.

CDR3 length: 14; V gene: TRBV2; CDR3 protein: CASSADYLEETQYF
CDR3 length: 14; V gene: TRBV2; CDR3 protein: CARKNTAGDTEAFF
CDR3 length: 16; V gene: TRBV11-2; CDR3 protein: CASRTGSHSSYNEQFF
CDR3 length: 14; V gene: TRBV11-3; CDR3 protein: CASRGSGPTGELFF
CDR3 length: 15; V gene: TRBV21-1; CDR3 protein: CASSKKTGSADIQYF
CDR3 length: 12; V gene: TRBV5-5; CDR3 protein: CASSLDSYGYTF
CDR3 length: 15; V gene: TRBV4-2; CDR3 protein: CASSQGRGRNSPLHF
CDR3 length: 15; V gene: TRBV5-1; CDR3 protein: CASSLWRGDSGELFF
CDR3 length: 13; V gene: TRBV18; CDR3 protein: CASEDSISYEQYF
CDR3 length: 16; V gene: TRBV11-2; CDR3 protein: CASRPRTSEKINEQFF
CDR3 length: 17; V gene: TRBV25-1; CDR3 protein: CASSELGLGGNTGELFF
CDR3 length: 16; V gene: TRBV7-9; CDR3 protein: CASSSTGTSGLDTQYF
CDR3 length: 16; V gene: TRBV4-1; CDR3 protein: CASSKRRTESSYEQYF
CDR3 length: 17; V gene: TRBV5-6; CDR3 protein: CASSLRLAGVDTGELFF
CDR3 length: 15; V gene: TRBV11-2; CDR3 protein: CASSLASGRSSEQYF
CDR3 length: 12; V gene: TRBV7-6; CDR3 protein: CASSPGGYGYTF
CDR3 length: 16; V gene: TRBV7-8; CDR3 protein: CASSLTGTIYTDTQYF
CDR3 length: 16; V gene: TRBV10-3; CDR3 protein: CAISVELASNTGELFF
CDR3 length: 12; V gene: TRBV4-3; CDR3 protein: CASSKQGGPQHF
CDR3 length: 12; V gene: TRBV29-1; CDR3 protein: CSVEETREGGTF
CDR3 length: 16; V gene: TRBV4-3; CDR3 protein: CASSQDRGGSGYEQYF
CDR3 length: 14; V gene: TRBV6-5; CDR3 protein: CASSPDDRAYEQYF
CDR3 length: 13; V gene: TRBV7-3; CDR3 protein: CASSLSEGGEQYF
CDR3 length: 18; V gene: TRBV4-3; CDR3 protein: CASSQAAAPGYQSYGYTF
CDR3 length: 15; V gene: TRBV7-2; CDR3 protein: CASSLGTGGQETQYF
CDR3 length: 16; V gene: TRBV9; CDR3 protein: CASSVGGGRSRHTQYF
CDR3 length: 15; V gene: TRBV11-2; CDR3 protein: CASSLAGHPIIGYTF
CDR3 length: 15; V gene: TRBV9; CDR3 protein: CASSRSGRNQETQYF
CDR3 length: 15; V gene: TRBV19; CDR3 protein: CASSGGLAGAGEQYF
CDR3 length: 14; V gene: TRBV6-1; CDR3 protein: CASSELGTINEQFF
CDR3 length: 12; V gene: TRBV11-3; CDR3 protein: CASSLTGNEQFF
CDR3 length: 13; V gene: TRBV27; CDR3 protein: CASTSGTSNEQFF
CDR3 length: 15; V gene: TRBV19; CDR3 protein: CATRGGSWNPNGYTF
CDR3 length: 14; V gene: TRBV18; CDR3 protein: CASSPPAGAHEQYF
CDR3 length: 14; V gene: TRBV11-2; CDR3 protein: CASSLMVGNEKLFF
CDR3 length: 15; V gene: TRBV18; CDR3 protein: CASSPDRGRGTEAFF
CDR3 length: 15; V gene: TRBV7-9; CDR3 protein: CSSSFQEGTNEKLFF
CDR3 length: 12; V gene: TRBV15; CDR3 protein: CATQTGGTEAFF
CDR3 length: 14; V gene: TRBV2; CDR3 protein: CASTWTLSYNEQFF
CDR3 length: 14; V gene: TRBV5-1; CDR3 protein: CASSAGTGYQPQHF
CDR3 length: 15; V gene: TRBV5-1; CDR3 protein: CASRKGTSNTGELFF
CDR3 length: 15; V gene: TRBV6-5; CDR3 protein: CASSYTTGRNYGYTF
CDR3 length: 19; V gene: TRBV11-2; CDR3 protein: CASSFLAGGPFSSYNEQFF
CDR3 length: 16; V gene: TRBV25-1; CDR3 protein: CASSELLAGGGETQYF
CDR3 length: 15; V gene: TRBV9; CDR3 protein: CASSVEDRTNTEAFF
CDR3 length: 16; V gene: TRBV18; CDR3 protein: CASSPNSQGSGNTIYF
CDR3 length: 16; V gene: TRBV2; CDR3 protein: CASKYAAGATNEKLFF
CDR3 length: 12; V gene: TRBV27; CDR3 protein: CASGPANRIHHF
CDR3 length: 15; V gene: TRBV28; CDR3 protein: CASGTSGSWADTQYF
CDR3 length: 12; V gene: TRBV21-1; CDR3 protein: CASPHPSYGYTF
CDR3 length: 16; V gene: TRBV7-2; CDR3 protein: CASTWTSGRDGETQYF
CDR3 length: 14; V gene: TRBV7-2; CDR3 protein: CASSLWAGPNEQYF
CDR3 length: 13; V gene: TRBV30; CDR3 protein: CAWSTQGNQPQHF
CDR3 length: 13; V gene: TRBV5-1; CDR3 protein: CASSLDTYYEQYF
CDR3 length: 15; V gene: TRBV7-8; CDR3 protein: CASSFRRGSYNEQFF